One sample yielded the 5 T cell receptor beta chains listed below, sequenced in a study of T cell responses to AZD1222 COVID-19 vaccine. The protocol was immunoSEQ multiplex PCR, while the TCRdb copy is restricted to in-frame clones and leaves out a portion. The table has about 140,000 clones, approximately 93% seen once. The specimen comprised peripheral blood, sampled on day 0 of MenACWY control vaccination. Every receptor here comes from an adult in good health.

The V call is TRBV7-9, the J call TRBJ1-4; D possibly corresponds to TRBD1 (5 bases). The CDR3 has 14 residues. The ends were cut back, 0 bases at V and 8 bases at J, with 10 bases in the middle. The V gene's germline CDR1 is SEHNR and CDR2 FQNEAQ (reference sequence). Here the CDR3 DNA reads TGTGCCAGCAGCTTAGCCGGGACGGTAGAAAAACTGTTTTTT. Translated, it gives CASSLAGTVEKLFF.

The chain recombines TRBV5-5 with TRBJ2-5, with TRBD1 matching over 9 bases. The CDR3 has 15 amino acids. CDR1 and CDR2 (germline): SGHKS, YYEKEE (reference sequence). The V and J ends lost 6 bases and 5 bases, in that order; junction bases with no gene match: 11. In DNA form, the CDR3 reads TGTGCCAGCAACATCCCGGGACAGGGAGGGGAGACCCAGTACTTC. This gives the protein CASNIPGQGGETQYF.

The gene calls are TRBV6-5 and TRBJ1-1, with 7 bases fitting TRBD1. The germline V gene has CDR1 MNHEY and CDR2 SVGAGI. Losses at the gene ends were 3 bases for V and 0 bases for J; bases not matched to a gene: 7. The CDR3 extends over 16 amino acids. CDR3 protein: CASSYGTDRMNTEAFF. CDR3 bases: TGTGCCAGCAGTTATGGGACAGACCGTATGAACACTGAAGCTTTCTTT.

The chain combines TRBV29-1 with TRBJ1-2, with a tentative D call TRBD1 (6 bases). CDR3 size: 15 residues. Trimming shortened V by 8 bases and J by 4 bases, and 23 bases separated the two germline ends. Germline V lookup: CDR1 SQVTM, CDR2 ANQGSEA. CDR3 nucleotide sequence: TGCAGCATGGGGGCCCAGGGGCCCGAAGGCTATGGCTACACCTTC. Translated, it gives CSMGAQGPEGYGYTF.

This clone has only one observation. In nucleotides, the CDR3 is TGTGCCAGTAGTCTCCGTGTGGACTGGGAGCAGTTCTTC. It specifies CASSLRVDWEQFF. The rearrangement joins TRBV19 to TRBJ2-1; possible D gene TRBD2, 5 bases. This CDR3 region has 13 residues. The germline gives CDR1 LNHDA, CDR2 SQIVND (reference sequence). Trimming stripped 5 bases from V and 10 bases from J, with 15 bases between.